The source of this TCR beta chain is a study of vaccination and CD4 T cells after COVID-19. For the study at large: Six males and four females constituted the convalescent cohort, two of whom were Hispanic. Sample collection from a few convalescent patients took place at day 14 and days 161 to 241 post-vaccination.

Noted time point: late sampling 161 to 241 days after vaccination in a few convalescent patients. Treatment: roughly 10-day PBMC culture with coronavirus spike peptide pools or control peptides (ViraFEST assay). Germline V gene lookup returns CDR1 LNHDA and CDR2 SQIVND (reference sequence). This CDR3 region has 15 residues. V shed 1 base and J 5 bases; nucleotides not matched to a gene: 5. At the Johns Hopkins FTIC core, DNA taken from cultured CD4+ T cells was sequenced by way of the Oncomine TCR Beta short-read assay. One entry per CDR3 protein results from TCRdb running MiXCR on the PCR reads. Of 25,000 to 30,000 distinct CDR3 sequences listed, around a third are singletons. On this clonotype: Antigen unknown.

The TCR originated in a human donor who had recovered from COVID-19. The sample here was CD4+ T cells from blood, cultured in vitro, taken about 7 months after SARS-CoV-2 vaccination. The V call is TRBV19, the J call TRBJ1-5; 7 bases map to TRBD1. In nucleotides, the CDR3 is TGTGCCAGTAGTATAGGACAGGGATGGGATCAGCCCCAGCATTTT. Its protein product is CASSIGQGWDQPQHF.